Shown below are 28 T cell receptor beta chains from a single sample sequenced in a study of tumor-infiltrating lymphocytes in localized non-small cell lung cancer. Clones were read by immunoSEQ multiplex PCR, and TCRdb kept only the in-frame ones, dropping some. The sample consists of 14,000 or so clones, around 70% of them appearing once. The sequencing input was uninvolved lung tissue not adjacent to the tumor. These receptors were collected from a human donor with non-small cell lung cancer.

The J gene is TRBJ1-3, the V gene TRBV30; 7 bases align to TRBD1. V trimming: 0 bases; J trimming: 0 bases; junction bases outside the gene matches: 2. Germline V gene sequence: CDR1 GTSNPN, CDR2 SVGIG (reference sequence). The CDR3 length is 15 residues. The CDR3 region is CAWSVYRGSGNTIYF. CDR3 bases: TGTGCCTGGAGTGTCTACAGGGGCTCTGGAAACACCATATATTTT.

The chain links TRBV9 to TRBJ1-1; D is unclear. The length of the CDR3 is 15 residues. Germline CDR1 SGDLS, CDR2 YYNGEE. V was cut by 4 bases and J by 0 bases, with 13 bases left in between. Here the CDR3 DNA reads TGTGCCAGCAGCTCTAGTTGGGGTATGAACACTGAAGCTTTCTTT. As protein: CASSSSWGMNTEAFF.

This sequence joins TRBV7-8 and TRBJ2-7, with D possibly called TRBD1 or TRBD2 (6 bases each). Trimming left V 3 bases short and J 2 bases short, with 14 bases between. The CDR3 has 15 residues. CDR1 and CDR2 from the germline V gene are SGHVS and FQNEAQ. This chain's CDR3 is CASSFYGGLTYEQYF. CDR3 nucleotide sequence: TGTGCCAGCAGCTTCTATGGGGGGCTCACCTACGAGCAGTACTTC.

The genes are TRBV7-9 and TRBJ1-4; D ambiguous. Germline V gives CDR1 SEHNR, CDR2 FQNEAQ (reference sequence). Trimming pared 0 bases from V and 1 base from J, leaving 12 bases between. The CDR3 totals 17 residues. The chain's CDR3 is CASSLARAYGTNEKLFF. The CDR3 nucleotides are TGTGCCAGCAGCTTAGCTCGCGCCTACGGAACTAATGAAAAACTGTTTTTT.

The chain uses TRBV20-1 and TRBJ2-3; D not resolved. CDR3 length: 11 residues. V was pared by 6 bases and J by 4 bases, with 8 bases between. Germline V lookup: CDR1 DFQATT, CDR2 SNEGSKA (reference sequence). CDR3 amino acids: CSAVSPDTQYF. The CDR3 nucleotides read TGCAGTGCCGTTAGCCCAGATACGCAGTATTTT.

The chain joins TRBV9 to TRBJ1-6; 9 bases match TRBD1. The CDR3 is 15 residues long. Germline V gene lookup returns CDR1 SGDLS and CDR2 YYNGEE. Germline trimming cut 3 bases from V and 10 bases from J; bases unmatched to any gene: 8. The CDR3 is CASSARQGEGSPLHF. In DNA form, the CDR3 reads TGTGCCAGCAGCGCCCGACAGGGGGAAGGGTCACCCCTCCACTTT.

The chain uses TRBV10-3 and TRBJ1-1, with 10 bases fitting TRBD1. Germline V gives CDR1 ENHRY, CDR2 SYGVKD. J lost 0 bases, V lost 6 bases, and 1 base had no gene match. The CDR3 covers 14 residues. The CDR3, as DNA: TGTGCCATCAGGGGGACAGGGGTGAACACTGAAGCTTTCTTT. Translation: CAIRGTGVNTEAFF.

The V gene is TRBV5-6, the J gene TRBJ2-3, with D perhaps matching TRBD1 (6 bases). The CDR3 has 13 residues. V lost 4 bases, J lost 8 bases, and 14 bases lay in between. Germline CDR1 SGHDT, CDR2 YYEEEE. This chain's CDR3 is CASSPGDTSTQYF. DNA of the CDR3: TGTGCCAGCAGCCCCGGGGACACCAGTACGCAGTATTTT. Full variable domain (missing parts from reference TRBV5-6 and TRBJ2-3): DAGVTQSPTHLIKTRGQQVTLRCSPKSGHDTVSWYQQALGQGPQFIFQYYEEEERQRGNFPDRFSGHQFPNYSSELNVNALLLGDSALYLCASSPGDTSTQYFGPGTRLTVL.

The rearrangement links TRBV28 to TRBJ2-7, with a weak D call TRBD2 (8 bases). From germline, CDR1 is MDHEN and CDR2 SYDVKM. V dropped 8 bases and J dropped 3 bases, with 20 bases sitting between them. The CDR3 has 15 amino acids. In DNA form, the CDR3 reads TGTGCCAGCTCCCGGGGGGGAGGGGGCGGCTACGAGCAGTACTTC. Translation gives CASSRGGGGGYEQYF.

V usage is TRBV29-1 and J usage is TRBJ1-2; D is unresolved. The length of the CDR3 is 12 residues. The ends were cut back, 4 bases at V and 2 bases at J, with 8 bases in the middle. Per germline, CDR1 SQVTM and CDR2 ANQGSEA. For the CDR3, the DNA is TGCAGCGTTGGGAGGGTGAACTATGGCTACACCTTC. Protein product: CSVGRVNYGYTF.

This chain joins TRBV7-9 and TRBJ1-1; D call uncertain. The ends were cut back, 1 base at V and 2 bases at J, with 8 bases in the middle. This CDR3 is built from 14 residues. Germline V lookup: CDR1 SEHNR, CDR2 FQNEAQ (reference sequence). The CDR3 reads CASSLELFNTEAFF. CDR3 DNA sequence: TGTGCCAGCAGCTTAGAGCTTTTTAACACTGAAGCTTTCTTT.

The rearrangement uses TRBV7-2 and TRBJ1-4; the D gene is possibly TRBD1 (6 bases). The length of the CDR3 is 16 residues. Germline V gives CDR1 SGHTA, CDR2 FQGNSA. With 1 base removed from V and 5 bases from J, the gap between germline ends came to 14 bases. CDR3 residues: CASSLGWGGANEKLFF. The DNA of the CDR3 is TGTGCCAGCAGCTTAGGTTGGGGGGGCGCCAATGAAAAACTGTTTTTT.

This clone was seen once. This clone may be a read error of a much larger clone one base away. The same CDR3 also results from other DNA sequences found in this sample. In DNA, the CDR3 is TGTGCCAGCAGCTCCGGACGTAACACTGAAGCTTTCTTT. Translating gives CASSSGRNTEAFF. The chain uses TRBV6-1 and TRBJ1-1; no firm D call. The germline V gene has CDR1 MNHNS and CDR2 SASEGT. Trimming pared 6 bases from V and 2 bases from J, leaving 10 bases between. The CDR3 spans 13 residues.

The chain carries TRBV6-1 and TRBJ2-1; TRBD2 matches 11 bases. The trim removed 5 bases at V and 7 bases at J, leaving 7 bases unmatched. CDR3 size: 15 residues. Germline loops: CDR1 MNHNS, CDR2 SASEGT. CDR3 region: CASSSLAGALNEQFF. CDR3 sequence (DNA): TGTGCCAGCAGTTCACTAGCGGGGGCTTTGAATGAGCAGTTCTTC.

The V and J genes are TRBV11-2 and TRBJ2-2, with 9 bases aligning to TRBD1. Germline assignment: CDR1 SGHAT and CDR2 FQNNGV. V was pared by 10 bases and J by 6 bases, with 12 bases of the junction left unmatched. CDR3 size: 15 residues. The DNA of the CDR3 is TGTGCCACCAAGGGGACAGGGTCCAACGCCGGGGAGCTGTTTTTT. Protein product: CATKGTGSNAGELFF.

The chain employs TRBV6-1 and TRBJ2-6; D gene unclear. CDR3 length equals 15 residues. V lost 1 base and J lost 0, with 4 bases in between. Germline lookup yields CDR1 MNHNS and CDR2 SASEGT. The chain's CDR3 is CASSEGTSGANVLTF. The CDR3 DNA sequence: TGTGCCAGCAGTGAAGGGACCTCTGGGGCCAACGTCCTGACTTTC.

This chain connects TRBV4-3 to TRBJ2-5; TRBD2 might be the D (6 bases). Germline V lookup: CDR1 LGHNA, CDR2 YSLEER. The CDR3 has 16 residues. Trimming removed 4 bases from V and 1 base from J, with 16 bases in between. In nucleotides, the CDR3 is TGCGCCAGCAGCCTTATTGGGCGGGAACCCCAAGAGACCCAGTACTTC. It specifies CASSLIGREPQETQYF.

A word on this clone: The identical CDR3 is also encoded by other nucleotide sequences in the sample. The chain combines TRBV11-2 with TRBJ2-2, with D uncertain. The germline V gene has CDR1 SGHAT and CDR2 FQNNGV. The CDR3 is made up of 14 amino acids. V lost 3 bases, J lost 0 bases, and 5 bases lay in between. Written as DNA, the CDR3 is TGTGCCAGCAGCTTTCAACCGAACACCGGGGAGCTGTTTTTT. Its translation is CASSFQPNTGELFF.

The J gene is TRBJ1-2, the V gene TRBV30; D not resolved. Germline-derived CDR1 and CDR2 are GTSNPN and SVGIG (reference sequence). CDR3 length: 13 residues. The V end lost 3 bases, the J end lost 4 bases, and 12 bases lay between the germline ends. This CDR3 is CAWSFFGVYGYTF. The CDR3 bases are TGTGCCTGGAGCTTTTTTGGGGTCTATGGCTACACCTTC. The variable domain in full, completed from reference TRBV30 and TRBJ1-2, reads SQTIHQWPATLVQPVGSPLSLECTVEGTSNPNLYWYRQAAGRGLQLLFYSVGIGQISSEVPQNLSASRPQDRQFILSSKKLLLSDSGFYLCAWSFFGVYGYTFGSGTRLTVV.

This sequence joins TRBV15 and TRBJ1-5; D ambiguous. Trimming pared 0 bases from V and 6 bases from J, leaving 9 bases between. Germline values: CDR1 LNHNV, CDR2 YYDKDF (reference sequence). There are 14 residues in the CDR3. CDR3 residues: CATSRESWRQPQHF. CDR3 in DNA: TGTGCCACCAGCAGAGAAAGCTGGCGTCAGCCCCAGCATTTT.

CDR3 residues: CASRKQGPLTGELFF. CDR3 bases: TGTGCCAGCAGAAAACAGGGGCCTCTCACCGGGGAGCTGTTTTTT. The J gene is TRBJ2-2, the V gene TRBV7-9; the match to TRBD1 covers 7 bases. The V gene end was trimmed by 6 bases and the J gene end by 4 bases; junction bases not matched to a gene: 8. The CDR3 has 15 amino acids. Germline lookup yields CDR1 SEHNR and CDR2 FQNEAQ (reference sequence).

The chain couples TRBV2 to TRBJ1-2; possibly TRBD1 for D (6 bases). Trimming removed 4 bases from V and 0 bases from J, with 18 bases in between. Germline lookup yields CDR1 SNHLY and CDR2 FYNNEI. The CDR3 loop spans 17 amino acids. The CDR3 sequence: CASSAARGSAANYGYTF. CDR3 bases: TGTGCCAGCAGTGCGGCCAGGGGCTCGGCGGCTAACTATGGCTACACCTTC.

This clone is classed as medium-sized. V gene TRBV2 combines with J gene TRBJ1-5; the match to TRBD1 covers 7 bases. The junction had 5 bases not matched to a gene; V was cut back by 5 bases and J by 7 bases. This CDR3 is 13 amino acids long. Germline CDR1 and CDR2: SNHLY and FYNNEI. The CDR3 sequence: CASSSQGSQPQHF. The DNA for the CDR3 is TGTGCCAGCAGTTCACAGGGGAGCCAGCCCCAGCATTTT.

This clone appeared a single time. The chain joins TRBV6-5 to TRBJ2-5; tentatively, D is TRBD2 (5 bases). Germline lookup yields CDR1 MNHEY and CDR2 SVGAGI. V dropped 6 bases and J dropped 2 bases, with 13 bases sitting between them. The CDR3 totals 14 residues. This CDR3 is CASSLYSGQETQYF. CDR3 nucleotide sequence: TGTGCCAGCAGCCTATATTCGGGGCAAGAGACCCAGTACTTC.

The V and J genes are TRBV11-2 and TRBJ2-7; tentatively, D is TRBD2 (6 bases). Germline assignment: CDR1 SGHAT and CDR2 FQNNGV. Trimming left V 3 bases short and J 2 bases short, with 14 bases between. The CDR3 has 15 residues. The CDR3 is CASSFPGAGTYEQYF. CDR3 bases: TGTGCCAGCAGCTTCCCCGGCGCGGGGACCTACGAGCAGTACTTC.

The rearrangement joins TRBV5-6 to TRBJ2-5; maybe TRBD1 (5 bases). Germline CDR1 reads SGHDT; CDR2 reads YYEEEE. This CDR3 contains 13 residues. V dropped 4 bases and J dropped 1 base, with 8 bases sitting between them. CDR3 coding DNA: TGTGCCAGCAGCCCAGGGTTCCAAGAGACCCAGTACTTC. It specifies CASSPGFQETQYF.

As DNA, the CDR3 is TGTGCCAGCACCCCGTGGTTGGGCAATCAGCCCCAGCATTTT. Its protein product is CASTPWLGNQPQHF. This chain connects TRBV11-3 to TRBJ1-5, with D uncertain. CDR1 and CDR2 (germline): SGHNT, YENEEA. With 7 bases removed from V and 2 bases from J, the gap between germline ends came to 12 bases. This CDR3 has 14 residues.

This clone was found a few times. The chain combines TRBV6-5 with TRBJ2-7, with D perhaps TRBD1 or TRBD2 (5 bases each). Germline CDR1 is MNHEY and CDR2 is SVGAGI. The CDR3 has 14 residues. V lost 6 bases and J lost 2, with 14 bases in between. The CDR3 DNA is TGTGCCAGCAGCTACGGGGACGGCGCCTACGAGCAGTACTTC. Amino acid sequence: CASSYGDGAYEQYF.